This TCR beta chain was identified in a study of siplizumab effects on memory and regulatory T cells (dated by TCRdb to between 2018 and 2020). The study in broad terms: The study examined how the anti-CD2 antibody siplizumab affects alloreactive T-cell subsets in allogeneic mixed lymphocyte reactions built from human PBMCs.

As concerns this clone: Its specific antigen is unknown. Base quality data are lacking; no much larger clone is found one base away.

The protocol used for the library was the immunoSEQ multiplex PCR assay. The deep sequencing platform assayed about 10^5 TCR templates per sample. Genomic DNA extracted from sorted T cells was used for TCRbeta CDR3 sequencing. The original pipeline was this. Clonal analysis of TCRbeta CDR3 data was done in the R programming language. Unstimulated samples were compared with post-reaction CFSE-low samples to define alloreactive CD4+ and CD8+ clones. By matching sequences to the repertoires of sorted unstimulated Treg and non-Treg cells, each alloreactive CD4+ clone was assigned a regulatory or non-regulatory origin. The table was pulled from immuneACCESS by TCRdb, which kept in-frame rearrangements only. Such tables lose some clones; where checked, under half of the loss comes from unresolved V genes, and the rest has no known cause. D and trimming come from the DNA, and the V and J calls and clone size come from that table. This sample holds about 100,000 clones; 75% to 95% were observed only once. The biggest ten clones account for roughly 2.5% of the sample.

Overall study results and their limits: About 75-97% of proliferating CD4+ or CD8+ clones could not be given a naive or memory phenotype. The cumulative frequency of alloreactive sequences that could be traced back to unstimulated CD4+ memory T cells was significantly reduced by siplizumab. Because sequences below about 10^-5 frequency were poorly captured, only a minor fraction of alloreactive clones could be mapped to unstimulated subsets. Unstimulated naive T cells appeared more diverse than memory T cells, and naive cells seemed to contribute substantially to the alloresponse. The suppressive function of proliferating Tregs from siplizumab cultures was not functionally confirmed. In reactions with siplizumab, an average of about 62% of mappable alloreactive CD4+ clones were Treg-derived, compared with roughly 27% in control reactions.

The germline V gene supplies CDR1 SNHLY and CDR2 FYNNEI. From the cysteine up to the phenylalanine, the CDR3 has a length of 14 residues. This entry keeps only the CDR3 DNA: 42 bases, framed from base 1. The V and J ends are trimmed by 2 bases and 5 bases, leaving 9 bases between them. TCRbeta CDR3 sequencing was performed on sorted unstimulated T cells and on proliferating T cells recovered from mixed lymphocyte reactions. Fresh whole blood from under 13 HLA-typed healthy donors was used as the source from which PBMCs were isolated. Recombination linked TRBV2 to TRBJ1-4; no D gene is confidently identified. The receptor's source is a human donor in good health. Some clones in this sample may be carry-over from other donors' samples. Material for sequencing was CD4+ T cells sorted from blood. The CDR3 here reads CASSEMGLNEKLFF. The nucleotide sequence is TGTGCCAGCAGTGAAATGGGCCTAAATGAAAAACTGTTTTTT.